The clone carrying this T cell receptor (beta chain) is medium-sized within its sample. What it recognizes is unknown. The data belong to a study of CD4+ T cells in melanoma. Profiled with immunoSEQ multiplex PCR; TCRdb holds only in-frame clones, not every one. This table has more than 8,500 clones, around 63% appearing once. Study results and caveats: In melanoma, neoantigen-specific CD4+ T cells reportedly differed in differentiation state. CD8+ T cell, macrophage and B cell function reportedly correlated with neoantigen-specific CD4+ T cells.

V lost 0 bases and J lost 3, with 9 bases in between. The V gene's germline CDR1 is SGHRS and CDR2 YFSETQ. This CDR3 comprises 14 residues. Material: peripheral blood. The sequence was collected from a human donor with melanoma. The chain carries TRBV5-1 and TRBJ1-2; D ambiguous. The CDR3 region is CASSLEAGDYGYTF. In nucleotides, the CDR3 is TGCGCCAGCAGCTTGGAAGCAGGAGACTATGGCTACACCTTC. The full variable domain, its missing parts supplied by reference TRBV5-1 and TRBJ1-2, is KAGVTQTPRYLIKTRGQQVTLSCSPISGHRSVSWYQQTPGQGLQFLFEYFSETQRNKGNFPGRFSGRQFSNSRSEMNVSTLELGDSALYLCASSLEAGDYGYTFGSGTRLTVV.